This TCR beta chain was captured by sequencing in a study of cytomegalovirus exposure and HLA in healthy donors. Findings of the study overall: The study flagged some 170 TCR beta chains as cytomegalovirus-associated. Reports state that TCR beta sequences accurately predicted most subjects' HLA-A and HLA-B alleles.

The PCR ran on 60 Vbeta and 13 Jbeta primers. Sequencing was performed with immunoSEQ multiplex PCR; in TCRdb, only in-frame clones are kept and a portion is missing. This table holds under 200,000 clones, approximately 85% found once. Germline V gives CDR1 SQVTM, CDR2 ANQGSEA. Trimming shortened V by 7 bases and J by 7 bases, and 10 bases separated the two germline ends. The CDR3 runs to 10 residues. To note about this clone: Its antigen is not identified.

This chain uses TRBV29-1 with TRBJ1-1, with unresolved D. The sequenced sample consisted of PBMCs. This receptor was identified in a man aged 18 to 30 in good health and CMV-seropositive. CDR3 sequence reads: CSAQEGEAFF. In DNA, the CDR3 is TGCAGCGCGCAGGAGGGTGAAGCTTTCTTT.